This TCR beta chain was obtained from a study of blood T cell repertoires in COVID-19 (dated by TCRdb to the early 2020s). Some background on the complete study: Samples covering the acute and convalescent phases of COVID-19 were provided by collaborators in the United States, Italy and Spain. The material from the prospective study consisted of cDNA or gDNA derived from T cells, B-cell-depleted T cells, or PBMCs. The dataset comprised deeply sampled blood TCRbeta repertoires from subjects exposed to, actively infected with, or recovered from COVID-19. The repertoires were released in a freely available public database intended as a resource for research on the immune response to SARS-CoV-2. Samples were obtained from the ongoing ImmuneRACE study (first 160 participants) and from 1,200 or so subjects provided by 6 global collaborators. A de-identified subject ID, COVID-19 status, age in years and sex were almost always included in the sample metadata. HLA class I and class II types, where available, came from metadata supplied by the sample provider rather than from assay-based typing.

The germline V gene (reference sequence) sets CDR1 to SEHNR and CDR2 to FQNEAQ. Compared with germline, V lacks 4 bases and J lacks 3 bases; bases without a gene match: 10. From cysteine to phenylalanine, the CDR3 is 16 amino acids long. Solely the CDR3 DNA is kept, with 48 bases framed from the first base. Paper-wide results and their limitations: The quantity of clinical and demographic metadata differed by source and by participant and was supplied without curation.

As concerns this clone: No antigen is known for it. The input lacks base qualities; no much larger clone sits a single base away.

The immunoSEQ Assay, a bias-controlled multiplex PCR, was used to amplify TCRbeta CDR3 regions from genomic DNA. As for how the authors treated the data: Within the assay, amplification of reference gene primers was used to estimate how many nucleated cells each sample contained. To quantify the absolute abundance of each unique TCRbeta CDR3 rearrangement, sequence reads were collapsed and filtered. Productive Simpson clonality was computed per sample as the square root of Simpson's diversity index over productive rearrangements. This immuneACCESS table, as held by TCRdb, lists in-frame sequences with V and J called but not all clones. Of the missing ones, under half trace to an unresolved V gene in checked studies; the others have no known cause. From that table come the V and J calls and clone size; the DNA was used to work out D and trimming. The sample profile shows 110,000 to 150,000 clones; 79% of them were found once. Of the sample, roughly 3.5% falls within the top ten clones.

The collaborating institutions used their own protocols to collect whole blood in K2EDTA tubes. For TCRbeta analysis, collaborators shipped samples in one of three forms: frozen whole blood, isolated PBMCs, or DNA extracted from either of those sample types. This TCR was recovered from a man in his fifties or sixties with acute or convalescent COVID-19. This chain is built from TRBV7-9 and TRBJ2-7; a stretch of 9 junction bases matches TRBD2. The sequenced sample was peripheral blood. The nucleotides read TGTGCCAGCAGCTCCGTAGCGGGAGACAGGGACTACGAGCAGTACTTC. It translates to CASSSVAGDRDYEQYF.